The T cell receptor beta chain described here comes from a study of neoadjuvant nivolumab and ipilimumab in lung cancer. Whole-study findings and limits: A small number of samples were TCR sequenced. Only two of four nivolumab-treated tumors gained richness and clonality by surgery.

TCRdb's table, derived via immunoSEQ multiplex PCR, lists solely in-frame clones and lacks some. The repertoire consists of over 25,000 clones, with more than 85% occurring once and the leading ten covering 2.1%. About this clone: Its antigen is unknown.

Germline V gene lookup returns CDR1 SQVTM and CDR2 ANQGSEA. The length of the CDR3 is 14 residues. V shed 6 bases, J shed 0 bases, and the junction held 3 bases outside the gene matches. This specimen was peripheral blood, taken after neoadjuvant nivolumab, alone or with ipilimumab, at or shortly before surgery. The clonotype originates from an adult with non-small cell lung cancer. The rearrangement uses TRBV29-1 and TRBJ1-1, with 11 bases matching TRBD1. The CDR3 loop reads CSVGTGGLNTEAFF. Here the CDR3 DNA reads TGCAGCGTCGGGACAGGGGGTTTGAACACTGAAGCTTTCTTT.